Below, 14 T cell receptor beta chains from the same sample are listed, as sequenced in a study of Ad26.COV2.S vaccination and SARS-CoV-2 variants. Sequencing used immunoSEQ multiplex PCR; TCRdb keeps in-frame clones, though not all of them. The sample holds roughly 680,000 clones; 89% are singletons and the top ten take about 1.5%. Treatment of the sample: approximately 18 received Ad26.COV2.S at low or high dose, single or two shots; about 5 received placebo; per-sample allocation not given. Sample collection was performed on day 63 after the first vaccine or placebo injection. Here the sequenced sample was peripheral blood, taken in a trial of Ad26.COV2.S vaccine versus placebo. The receptors come from a person between 18 and 59 years old who received the Ad26.COV2.S COVID-19 vaccine or a placebo.

The chain has TRBV19 and TRBJ2-7; TRBD1 might be the D (6 bases). CDR3 length: 15 amino acids. Trimming took off 4 bases at V and 0 bases at J, with 13 bases between the two ends. Germline CDR1 LNHDA, CDR2 SQIVND (reference sequence). The CDR3 loop is CASSTDRSTSYEQYF. The CDR3, as DNA: TGTGCCAGTAGTACCGACAGGTCTACCTCCTACGAGCAGTACTTC.

The chain couples TRBV11-2 to TRBJ2-7; D is uncertain. This CDR3 has 14 amino acids. V shed 6 bases and J shed 3 bases, with 15 bases lying between them. Germline V CDR1 and CDR2: SGHAT, FQNNGV. CDR3 loop: CASRSTGIDYEQYF. In DNA form, the CDR3 reads TGTGCCAGCAGGAGTACCGGAATCGACTACGAGCAGTACTTC.

The chain links TRBV21-1 to TRBJ2-6; the table's D call, TRBD1, has no DNA check behind it. TRBV21-1 is given as a pseudogene. This CDR3 spans 16 amino acids. The CDR3 nucleotides read TGTGCCAGCAGCAATGCGAGGGGGCCTGGGGCCAACGTCCTGACTTTC. It codes for CASSNARGPGANVLTF.

This chain links TRBV3-1 (or the pseudogene TRBV3-2) with TRBJ2-1; D perhaps matches TRBD1 (6 bases). Trimming removed 2 bases from V and 0 bases from J, with 11 bases in between. The CDR3 sequence is 16 residues long. Per the germline V gene, CDR1 is LGHDT and CDR2 is YNNKEL (reference sequence). CDR3 DNA sequence: TGTGCCAGCAGCCAACTCTGGGGGCACTCCTACAATGAGCAGTTCTTC. Translation: CASSQLWGHSYNEQFF.

As DNA, the CDR3 is TGTGCCATCAGTGAGTCCAGGCTCGATATCTATGGCTACACCTTC. Translation: CAISESRLDIYGYTF. V usage is TRBV10-3 and J usage is TRBJ1-2; the D is unclear. CDR3 size: 15 residues. Between the trimmed V and J ends, which lost 0 bases and 4 bases, there was a span of 12 bases. Germline lookup yields CDR1 ENHRY and CDR2 SYGVKD.

The genes are TRBV12-5 and TRBJ2-1, with D unresolved. Germline-derived CDR1 and CDR2 are LGHNT and FRNRAP. CDR3 size: 19 residues. The germline V and J ends were trimmed by 0 bases and 6 bases, with 24 bases remaining between them. The DNA of the CDR3 is TGTGCTAGTGGTTTGGTACAGAAAGGAGAGGTAAGCGATTTCAATGAGCAGTTCTTC. Translating gives CASGLVQKGEVSDFNEQFF.

The gene calls are TRBV27 and TRBJ1-2, with 7 positions matching TRBD1. Looked up from germline, CDR1 is MNHEY and CDR2 is SMNVEV (reference sequence). The CDR3 is 12 residues long. With 5 bases clipped from V and 8 bases from J, the junction kept 5 bases outside the gene matches. Written as DNA, the CDR3 is TGTGCCAGCAGTAACACAGGGGTCGGCTACACCTTC. Protein sequence: CASSNTGVGYTF.

As for this clone: This specimen includes other DNA sequences encoding the same CDR3. The chain links TRBV7-9 to TRBJ1-2; D perhaps matches TRBD1 (5 bases). Germline-derived CDR1 and CDR2 are SEHNR and FQNEAQ (reference sequence). The CDR3 loop spans 12 amino acids. The ends were cut back, 5 bases at V and 5 bases at J, with 9 bases in the middle. In DNA form, the CDR3 reads TGTGCCAGCAGCCGAGACAGTTATGGCTACACCTTC. It codes for CASSRDSYGYTF.

The chain links TRBV4-2 to TRBJ2-5; 8 nucleotides line up with TRBD1. CDR1 and CDR2 from the germline V gene are LGHNA and YNFKEQ. V was pared by 4 bases and J by 3 bases, with 7 bases of the junction left unmatched. There are 15 residues in the CDR3. The DNA for the CDR3 is TGTGCCAGCAGCCCTCAGGACAGGGAGGAAGAGACCCAGTACTTC. This encodes CASSPQDREEETQYF.

This clone has just one count. The chain links TRBV19 to TRBJ2-1; 11 bases map to TRBD2. There are 17 residues in the CDR3. In germline, CDR1 is LNHDA, CDR2 SQIVND (reference sequence). V shed 4 bases and J 2 bases; nucleotides not matched to a gene: 7. This CDR3 reads CASSKRGTSGTYNEQFF. The CDR3 DNA sequence: TGTGCCAGTAGTAAACGAGGGACTAGCGGTACCTACAATGAGCAGTTCTTC. Full variable domain (missing parts from reference TRBV19 and TRBJ2-1): DGGITQSPKYLFRKEGQNVTLSCEQNLNHDAMYWYRQDPGQGLRLIYYSQIVNDFQKGDIAEGYSVSREKKESFPLTVTSAQKNPTAFYLCASSKRGTSGTYNEQFFGPGTRLTVL.

This sequence joins TRBV27 and TRBJ1-1; D remains ambiguous. With 3 bases removed from V and 1 base from J, the gap between germline ends came to 6 bases. In germline, CDR1 is MNHEY, CDR2 SMNVEV (reference sequence). The CDR3 sequence is 13 residues long. The CDR3 loop is CASSFGKNTEAFF. For the CDR3, the DNA is TGTGCCAGCAGTTTTGGTAAGAACACTGAAGCTTTCTTT.

V usage is TRBV6-5 and J usage is TRBJ2-7, with D unresolved. CDR3 length: 14 residues. V lost 10 bases to trimming and J lost 6 bases, with 22 bases between them. The V gene's germline CDR1 is MNHEY and CDR2 SVGAGI. This chain's CDR3 is CAKSCTLGFGEQYF. CDR3 DNA: TGTGCCAAATCTTGTACCCTGGGGTTCGGCGAGCAGTACTTC.

This chain uses TRBV6-5 with TRBJ2-7, with TRBD2 matching over 14 bases. The V gene's germline CDR1 is MNHEY and CDR2 SVGAGI. Trimming at V came to 7 bases and at J to 7 bases, leaving 9 bases not matched to a gene. This CDR3 is 15 amino acids long. Here the CDR3 DNA reads TGTGCCAGCACCGCGACTAGCGGGGGGGCGGAGGAGCAGTACTTC. Translation: CASTATSGGAEEQYF.

The chain has TRBV6-6 and TRBJ1-4, with 8 bases aligning to TRBD1. After removal of 5 bases from V and 7 bases from J, the junction contained 6 bases not matched to a gene. The length of the CDR3 is 14 residues. CDR1 and CDR2 (germline): MNHNY, SVGAGI (reference sequence). The CDR3 nucleotides read TGTGCCAGCAGTGCGGCAGGGGGCGGTGAAAAACTGTTTTTT. Translation: CASSAAGGGEKLFF.